Here is one T cell receptor (beta chain) with its context. The antigen is unknown. The V gene end was trimmed by 5 bases and the J gene end by 5 bases; junction bases not matched to a gene: 7. The CDR3 consists of 16 residues. The germline V gene has CDR1 SGHAT and CDR2 FQNNGV. These data are taken from a study of cytomegalovirus exposure and HLA in healthy donors. Study-wide results and caveats: After further analysis at a later stage, 16,951 TCR beta sequences were associated with HLA alleles at 0.05 false discovery rate.

Primers: 60 Vbeta forward and 13 Jbeta reverse. Profiling relied on immunoSEQ multiplex PCR, and the TCRdb table lists in-frame clones only, not all of them. The table has a few hundred thousand clones, approximately 82% seen once. The chain employs TRBV11-2 and TRBJ1-6; 9 nucleotides line up with TRBD1. Sequenced material: PBMCs. The clonotype comes from a woman aged 45 to 65 in good health and CMV-seropositive. The CDR3, as DNA: TGTGCCAGCAGCCCAGGACAGGGGACACATAATTCACCCCTCCACTTT. This gives the protein CASSPGQGTHNSPLHF.